This entry lists 4 T cell receptor beta chains sequenced from one sample in a study of Ad26.COV2.S vaccination and SARS-CoV-2 variants. Treatment here: about 20 received Ad26.COV2.S at low or high dose, single or two shots; about 5 received placebo; per-sample allocation not given. Day 63 following the first vaccine or placebo injection was when the samples were taken. The protocol was immunoSEQ multiplex PCR, while the TCRdb copy is restricted to in-frame clones and leaves out a portion. The sample includes hundreds of thousands of clones, about nine tenths of them seen just once. The sample consisted of peripheral blood, taken in a trial of Ad26.COV2.S vaccine versus placebo. These receptors were taken from a person between 18 and 65 years old who received the Ad26.COV2.S COVID-19 vaccine or a placebo.

The V call is TRBV19, the J call TRBJ1-2, with 9 positions matching TRBD1. Germline V gene lookup returns CDR1 LNHDA and CDR2 SQIVND (reference sequence). The CDR3 totals 15 residues. V lost 7 bases to trimming and J lost 3 bases; unmatched junction nucleotides: 9. Here the CDR3 DNA reads TGTGCCAGTACCCGGGACAGGGACCTTGACTATGGCTACACCTTC. It is translated as CASTRDRDLDYGYTF. Full variable domain (missing parts from reference TRBV19 and TRBJ1-2): DGGITQSPKYLFRKEGQNVTLSCEQNLNHDAMYWYRQDPGQGLRLIYYSQIVNDFQKGDIAEGYSVSREKKESFPLTVTSAQKNPTAFYLCASTRDRDLDYGYTFGSGTRLTVV.

The J gene is TRBJ2-3, the V gene TRBV15, with D tentatively TRBD1 (7 bases). Trimming pared 2 bases from V and 5 bases from J, leaving 11 bases between. This CDR3 contains 14 residues. Germline V lookup: CDR1 LNHNV, CDR2 YYDKDF (reference sequence). The CDR3 sequence is CATSRPQGGDTQYF. The DNA for the CDR3 is TGTGCCACCAGCAGACCTCAGGGGGGAGATACGCAGTATTTT.

V gene TRBV4-2 combines with J gene TRBJ2-5; 9 bases map to TRBD1. The CDR3 extends over 17 amino acids. V was pared by 0 bases and J by 2 bases, with 7 bases of the junction left unmatched. Germline V gives CDR1 LGHNA, CDR2 YNFKEQ. The CDR3 DNA follows: TGTGCCAGCAGCCAAGAAGGGTGGACAGGGGCTCAAGAGACCCAGTACTTC. It translates to CASSQEGWTGAQETQYF.

The V gene is TRBV3-1 (or the pseudogene TRBV3-2), the J gene TRBJ1-6; D not resolved. The CDR3 is 15 amino acids. Trimming stripped 2 bases from V and 0 bases from J, with 5 bases between. Germline V gene data show CDR1 as LGHDT and CDR2 as YNNKEL (reference sequence). CDR3: CASSQKSSYNSPLHF. CDR3 coding DNA: TGTGCCAGCAGCCAAAAGAGCTCCTATAATTCACCCCTCCACTTT.